These 23 T cell receptor beta chains came from one sample sequenced in a study of shared clonotypes between healthy human individuals. Assay: immunoSEQ multiplex PCR; the TCRdb copy retains only in-frame clones and omits some. The data contain about 460,000 clones, approximately 77% of them singletons. Sequenced input: PBMCs. Receptors were obtained from a woman between 40 and 55 years old in good health. Some clones in this sample may be carry-over from other donors' samples.

The rearrangement joins TRBV30 to TRBJ2-1; 9 nucleotides line up with TRBD2. The CDR3 totals 14 residues. CDR1 is GTSNPN and CDR2 is SVGIG in the germline V gene (reference sequence). With 5 bases clipped from V and 6 bases from J, the junction kept 8 bases outside the gene matches. CDR3 coding DNA: TGTGCCTGGGATGGGACTAGCCGAAGCAATGAGCAGTTCTTC. It translates to CAWDGTSRSNEQFF. Complete variable domain (other parts from reference TRBV30 and TRBJ2-1): SQTIHQWPATLVQPVGSPLSLECTVEGTSNPNLYWYRQAAGRGLQLLFYSVGIGQISSEVPQNLSASRPQDRQFILSSKKLLLSDSGFYLCAWDGTSRSNEQFFGPGTRLTVL.

The chain recombines TRBV29-1 with TRBJ2-1; the match to TRBD1 covers 10 bases. Germline-derived CDR1 and CDR2 are SQVTM and ANQGSEA. Trimming at V came to 7 bases and at J to 4 bases, leaving 1 base not matched to a gene. This CDR3 has 12 amino acids. The CDR3 coding sequence is TGCAGCGGGGGACAGGGGTACAATGAGCAGTTCTTC. Residues: CSGGQGYNEQFF.

The chain has TRBV2 and TRBJ2-7, with D possibly being TRBD2 (6 bases). Trimming pared 1 base from V and 2 bases from J, leaving 21 bases between. CDR3 length equals 18 residues. Germline V gene sequence: CDR1 SNHLY, CDR2 FYNNEI. CDR3 sequence: CASSEEGLLWGRTYEQYF. CDR3 nucleotides: TGTGCCAGCAGTGAAGAAGGCCTACTCTGGGGGAGGACCTACGAGCAGTACTTC.

This chain connects TRBV30 to TRBJ1-5; no reliable D call. Germline values: CDR1 GTSNPN, CDR2 SVGIG (reference sequence). Trimming took 2 bases from V and 2 from J, leaving 7 bases between them. The CDR3 loop spans 13 amino acids. The CDR3 protein is CAWSLGRNQPQHF. CDR3 coding DNA: TGTGCCTGGAGTTTAGGTCGCAATCAGCCCCAGCATTTT.

This rearrangement joins TRBV7-9 to TRBJ2-2, with 10 bases lining up with TRBD2. Germline assignment: CDR1 SEHNR and CDR2 FQNEAQ (reference sequence). V was clipped by 5 bases and J by 3 bases; unmatched bases: 3. This CDR3 contains 15 residues. DNA of the CDR3: TGTGCCAGCAGCAGGACTAGCGGAGACACCGGGGAGCTGTTTTTT. Translation: CASSRTSGDTGELFF.

V usage is TRBV2 and J usage is TRBJ2-7; 7 nucleotides agree with TRBD1. CDR1 is SNHLY, CDR2 FYNNEI, per germline. Trimming removed 5 bases from V and 6 bases from J; junction bases left unmatched: 10. CDR3 length: 14 residues. The CDR3 nucleotides read TGTGCCAGCAGTATAAGACAGGGTGATTCCGAGCAGTACTTC. It codes for CASSIRQGDSEQYF.

CDR3 loop: CASSPQGATNEKLFF. CDR3 nucleotide sequence: TGTGCCAGCAGCCCTCAGGGAGCAACTAATGAAAAACTGTTTTTT. This sequence joins TRBV9 and TRBJ1-4, with D possibly matching TRBD1 (5 bases). The ends were cut back, 4 bases at V and 0 bases at J, with 10 bases in the middle. The germline V gene encodes CDR1 SGDLS and CDR2 YYNGEE. The CDR3 is made up of 15 amino acids.

V gene TRBV30 combines with J gene TRBJ1-3; TRBD1 is a possible D gene (5 bases). The ends were cut back, 5 bases at V and 4 bases at J, with 12 bases in the middle. CDR3 length: 13 residues. The germline V gene encodes CDR1 GTSNPN and CDR2 SVGIG (reference sequence). The chain's CDR3 is CAWDQGNGNTIYF. The CDR3 nucleotides read TGTGCCTGGGATCAGGGCAACGGAAACACCATATATTTT.

This chain links TRBV6-1 with TRBJ2-1; tentatively, D is TRBD2 (5 bases). V was clipped by 1 base and J by 0 bases, with 10 bases between them. Germline CDR1 and CDR2: MNHNS and SASEGT. CDR3 size: 16 residues. CDR3 protein: CASSEGYGGSYNEQFF. The CDR3 DNA follows: TGTGCCAGCAGTGAAGGGTATGGAGGCTCCTACAATGAGCAGTTCTTC.

This sequence joins TRBV19 and TRBJ1-5, with 7 bases matching TRBD1. Losses at the gene ends were 4 bases for V and 4 bases for J; bases not matched to a gene: 4. The CDR3 covers 14 residues. Germline loops: CDR1 LNHDA, CDR2 SQIVND (reference sequence). The CDR3 DNA is TGTGCCAGTAGTAAGGGACAGAAGAATCAGCCCCAGCATTTT. As protein: CASSKGQKNQPQHF.

This clone was observed a handful of times. The rearrangement uses TRBV14 and TRBJ1-3; D is unresolved. In germline, CDR1 is SGHDN, CDR2 FVKESK. V was pared by 4 bases and J by 3 bases, with 16 bases between. This CDR3 comprises 16 residues. The CDR3 DNA reads as TGTGCCAGCAGCCTGATTGGGCCGAAGTTTGGAAACACCATATATTTT. Translated, it gives CASSLIGPKFGNTIYF.

The table lists this clone with a count of one. The genes are TRBV7-3 and TRBJ2-5, with D possibly being TRBD2 (7 bases). This CDR3 spans 14 amino acids. The germline CDR1 and CDR2 sequences are SGHTA and FQGTGA. V lost 5 bases and J 1 base, leaving 11 bases between the germline ends. The CDR3 coding sequence is TGTGCCAGCAGCCAGAGGGGGGGCCAAGAGACCCAGTACTTC. Encoded protein: CASSQRGGQETQYF.

The V and J genes are TRBV28 and TRBJ2-7; weak D call: TRBD1 (6 bases). Germline CDR1 and CDR2: MDHEN and SYDVKM. Trimming cost V 5 bases and J 10 bases, with 15 bases left between them. The CDR3 extends over 12 amino acids. DNA of the CDR3: TGTGCCAGCAGTGGACAGACTTGGGAACAGTACTTC. It is translated as CASSGQTWEQYF.

The chain couples TRBV28 to TRBJ1-5; possibly TRBD1 for D (5 bases). Germline CDR1 reads MDHEN; CDR2 reads SYDVKM. V was trimmed by 1 base and J by 6 bases, leaving 16 bases between them. The CDR3 contains 16 residues. The CDR3 is CASSLFGRGGGQPQHF. Here the CDR3 DNA reads TGTGCCAGCAGTTTATTCGGACGCGGGGGTGGTCAGCCCCAGCATTTT.

The rearrangement uses TRBV30 and TRBJ2-2, with 7 positions matching TRBD2. Germline trimming cut 4 bases from V and 0 bases from J; bases unmatched to any gene: 5. CDR3 length: 15 amino acids. CDR1 is GTSNPN and CDR2 is SVGIG in the germline V gene (reference sequence). CDR3 sequence (DNA): TGTGCCTGGAAACGAGGACTAGCGAACACCGGGGAGCTGTTTTTT. Amino acids: CAWKRGLANTGELFF.

Details on this clone: A far larger clone is a single base away, which makes a read error likely. The chain combines TRBV6-1 with TRBJ2-7; a weak D match, TRBD2 (6 bases). The CDR3 contains 14 residues. Germline lookup yields CDR1 MNHNS and CDR2 SASEGT. The CDR3 region has the DNA TGTGCCAGCAGTGAACAAGAGGAGGGCTACAAGCAGTACTTC. This translates into CASSEQEEGYKQYF.

About this clone: A much larger clone differs from this one at a single base, so this may be a read error. Other DNA sequences in this sample translate to the same CDR3. The chain links TRBV6-4 to TRBJ2-1; perhaps TRBD1 as D (6 bases). The CDR3 totals 14 residues. CDR1 is MRHNA, CDR2 SNTAGT, per germline. Trimming took off 2 bases at V and 7 bases at J, with 12 bases between the two ends. CDR3 nucleotides: TGTGCCAGCAGTGACCTCACAGGGTCTAATGAGCAGTTCTTC. Translation gives CASSDLTGSNEQFF.

The chain links TRBV7-6 to TRBJ2-1, with 9 bases that match TRBD2. Germline CDR1 is SGHVS and CDR2 is FNYEAQ. Germline trimming cut 2 bases from V and 1 base from J; bases unmatched to any gene: 6. This CDR3 region has 17 residues. The CDR3 sequence: CASSLRAGGGSYNEQFF. CDR3 in DNA: TGTGCCAGCAGCTTAAGAGCGGGAGGTGGATCCTACAATGAGCAGTTCTTC.

V is TRBV5-1 and J is TRBJ2-6; TRBD1 might be the D (5 bases). The CDR3 is 16 amino acids. The germline gives CDR1 SGHRS, CDR2 YFSETQ. V lost 5 bases to trimming and J lost 0 bases, with 12 bases between them. The CDR3 bases are TGCGCCAGCAGACCGGACACGGGCTCTGGGGCCAACGTCCTGACTTTC. Residues: CASRPDTGSGANVLTF.

The chain employs TRBV9 and TRBJ2-1; 9 positions agree with TRBD2. The germline CDR1 and CDR2 sequences are SGDLS and YYNGEE. J lost 6 bases, V lost 0 bases, and 4 bases had no gene match. The CDR3 length is 15 residues. This chain's CDR3 is CASSVGGSGSNEQFF. For the CDR3, the DNA is TGTGCCAGCAGCGTAGGCGGTAGCGGGAGCAATGAGCAGTTCTTC.

V and J are TRBV19 and TRBJ1-2; 9 nucleotides match TRBD1. CDR1 LNHDA and CDR2 SQIVND come from the germline V gene (reference sequence). V trimming: 4 bases; J trimming: 2 bases; junction bases outside the gene matches: 5. CDR3 size: 15 residues. The CDR3 nucleotides are TGTGCCAGTAGTAACTACAGGGGGCGCAACTATGGCTACACCTTC. Amino acid sequence: CASSNYRGRNYGYTF.

The genes are TRBV30 and TRBJ1-1, with D uncertain. CDR1 GTSNPN and CDR2 SVGIG come from the germline V gene (reference sequence). The CDR3 runs to 13 residues. Trimming took 3 bases from V and 5 from J, leaving 13 bases between them. The CDR3 protein is CAWSVGPRTEAFF. CDR3 nucleotides: TGTGCCTGGAGCGTAGGGCCTAGAACTGAAGCTTTCTTT.

This clone was counted a single time. The genes are TRBV6-1 and TRBJ1-3; D may be TRBD1 (5 bases). V was trimmed by 8 bases and J by 3 bases, leaving 11 bases between them. The CDR3 extends over 13 amino acids. CDR1 and CDR2 from the germline V gene are MNHNS and SASEGT. DNA for the CDR3: TGTGCCAGCGTGCGGCAGGGTGGAAACACCATATATTTT. Its translation is CASVRQGGNTIYF.